This T cell receptor beta chain was profiled in a study of shared clonotypes between healthy human individuals. This CDR3 is built from 15 residues. Germline V gives CDR1 MRHNA, CDR2 SNTAGT. With V trimmed by 0 bases and J by 10 bases, 11 bases remained unmatched. Sequenced by immunoSEQ multiplex PCR; TCRdb stores in-frame clones only, minus some. The sample gives 490,000 or so clones, roughly 85% of which show up once; 10% to 15% is in the top ten. The receptor was isolated from a woman in her 40s in good health. Some clones in this sample may be carry-over from other donors' samples. V usage is TRBV6-4 and J usage is TRBJ1-2; 7 bases map to TRBD1. The sample taken for sequencing was PBMCs. The CDR3 spells CASSDSTGSSGDYTF. In nucleotides, the CDR3 is TGTGCCAGCAGTGACTCGACAGGGTCTTCCGGGGACTACACCTTC.